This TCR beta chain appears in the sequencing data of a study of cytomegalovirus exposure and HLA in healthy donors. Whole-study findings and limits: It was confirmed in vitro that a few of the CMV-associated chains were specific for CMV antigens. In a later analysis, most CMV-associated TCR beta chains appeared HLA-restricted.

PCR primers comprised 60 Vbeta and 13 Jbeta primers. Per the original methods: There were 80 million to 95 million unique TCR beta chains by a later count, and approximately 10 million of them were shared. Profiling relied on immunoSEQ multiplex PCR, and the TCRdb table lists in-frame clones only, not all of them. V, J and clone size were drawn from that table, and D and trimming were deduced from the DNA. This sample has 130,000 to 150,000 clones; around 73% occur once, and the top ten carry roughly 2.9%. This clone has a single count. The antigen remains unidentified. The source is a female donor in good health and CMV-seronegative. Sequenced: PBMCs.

CDR3 sequence: CSAVGVGGLGGYTF. DNA of the CDR3: TGCAGCGCCGTCGGTGTTGGGGGCTTAGGAGGCTACACCTTC. The chain links TRBV29-1 to TRBJ1-2; a weak D match, TRBD1 (6 bases). With 7 bases removed from V and 8 bases from J, the gap between germline ends came to 23 bases. There are 14 residues in the CDR3. Germline V CDR1 and CDR2: SQVTM, ANQGSEA.